This T cell receptor beta chain was captured in a study of blood T cells in healthy people across ages. General observations from the study: Diversity estimates drawn from one million T cells were deemed underestimates. Getting older went along with TCR beta diversity per million T cells dropping roughly linearly.

About this clonotype itself: The target antigen is unknown.

Together with a sample-barcoded 5' primer, a J-beta primer mix was included in a second PCR lasting about 7 to 11 cycles. Each cDNA molecule received a tag from a template-switch adaptor that had 12 random nucleotides. TCRdb re-called the 5' RACE reads through MiXCR, storing one row per CDR3 protein. In the table there are hundreds of thousands of distinct CDR3 sequences, 56% of which are singletons. This CDR3 has 17 residues. Germline V gives CDR1 MNHEY, CDR2 SVGAGI. V lost 0 bases to trimming and J lost 6 bases, with 18 bases between them. Peripheral blood was drawn, ten milliliters per donor. The TCR was taken from a man between 35 and 55 years old in good health. This chain uses TRBV6-5 with TRBJ2-1; D uncertain. Specimen: blood. The CDR3 region has the DNA TGTGCCAGCAGTTACTCGATGTACGGTCAATTCAGCAATGAGCAGTTCTTC. This gives the protein CASSYSMYGQFSNEQFF.